This T cell receptor beta chain was captured by sequencing in a study of cytomegalovirus exposure and HLA in healthy donors. Study observations and caveats: TCR beta chains numbering some 160 were designated cytomegalovirus-associated. Judged likely to be a sequencing artifact was a cluster of highly shared sequence variants. TCR sequences were mostly rare, though some public TCRs occurred in many donors.

Remarks on this clone: Its antigen is currently unknown.

The V gene's germline CDR1 is SGHDN and CDR2 FVKESK. V lost 0 bases, J lost 1 base, and 13 bases lay in between. The CDR3 spans 16 residues. Vbeta (60) and Jbeta (13) primers were used in the PCR. TCRdb keeps only in-frame clones here, not all; method: immunoSEQ multiplex PCR. The sample records tens of thousands of clones, 80% to 90% being singletons. J is TRBJ2-7 and V is TRBV14; weak D call: TRBD2 (5 bases). Sequenced sample: PBMCs. This clonotype was sampled from a boy younger than 18 in good health and CMV-seronegative. CDR3 sequence: CASSQDGLQESYEQYF. The CDR3 nucleotides read TGTGCCAGCAGCCAAGACGGACTGCAGGAGTCCTACGAGCAGTACTTC.